These T cell receptor beta chains were read from a single sample in a study of blood T cell repertoires in COVID-19. Clones were read by immunoSEQ multiplex PCR, and TCRdb kept only the in-frame ones, dropping some. The sample holds under 200,000 clones; 70% to 90% are singletons and the top ten take 3.5% to 4.5%. Sequencing was done on a sample of peripheral blood. These receptor sequences come from a woman aged 70 to 79 with acute or convalescent COVID-19. Both conserved end residues are part of each CDR3. A D gene is named only where the DNA matches it firmly. The size entry is marked missing in some rows and otherwise reads once, few, many or a size class.

J: TRBJ2-1; V: TRBV10-3; length: 16; size: once; D: TRBD1; DNA: TGTGCCATCAGTGAGTCGACAGGGACAGTGTTAAATGAGCAGTTCTTC; CDR3: CAISESTGTVLNEQFF
J: TRBJ2-3; V: TRBV9; length: 13; size: -; D: -; DNA: TGTGCCAGTAATGCGGGCCCCACAGATACGCAGTATTTT; CDR3: CASNAGPTDTQYF
J: TRBJ2-5; V: TRBV27; length: 13; size: -; D: TRBD2; DNA: TGTGCCAGCAGTTTACGGGGAGGGGAGACCCAGTACTTC; CDR3: CASSLRGGETQYF
J: TRBJ1-5; V: TRBV29-1; length: 15; size: few; D: -; DNA: TGCAGCGTAGCCGACGGGATCATTGGCAATCAGCCCCAGCATTTT; CDR3: CSVADGIIGNQPQHF
J: TRBJ1-1; V: TRBV19; length: 15; size: -; D: -; DNA: TGTGCCAGTAGTACCCAATCAGGGGTGGGCACTGAAGCTTTCTTT; CDR3: CASSTQSGVGTEAFF
J: TRBJ2-7; V: TRBV14; length: 15; size: -; D: TRBD1; DNA: TGTGCCAGCAGCCGCCAGACAGGGGCCCTCGGGGAGCAGTACTTC; CDR3: CASSRQTGALGEQYF
J: TRBJ1-3; V: TRBV9; length: 16; size: -; D: -; DNA: TGTGCCAGCAGTTCGCAGGGGTTTAGCTCTGGAAACACCATATATTTT; CDR3: CASSSQGFSSGNTIYF
J: TRBJ2-5; V: TRBV27; length: 12; size: -; D: TRBD1; DNA: TGTGCCAGCACTGACAGGGCTGAGACCCAGTACTTC; CDR3: CASTDRAETQYF
J: TRBJ2-3; V: TRBV5-1; length: 16; size: -; D: TRBD1; DNA: TGCGCCAGCAGTCCCGGTGGACAGGGGGGCACAGATACGCAGTATTTT; CDR3: CASSPGGQGGTDTQYF
J: TRBJ1-4; V: TRBV6-6; length: 13; size: -; D: -; DNA: TGTGCCAGCAGTCCCATAGGGGGTGAAAAACTGTTTTTT; CDR3: CASSPIGGEKLFF
J: TRBJ2-1; V: TRBV15; length: 18; size: -; D: TRBD2; DNA: TGTGCCACCAGCGGAAGGGCTAGCGGGAGGGCCCTCTACAATGAGCAGTTCTTC; CDR3: CATSGRASGRALYNEQFF
J: TRBJ2-1; V: TRBV27; length: 15; size: -; D: -; DNA: TGTGCCAGCAGTCCCCAGGGGAGATCGCCGAATGAGCAGTTCTTC; CDR3: CASSPQGRSPNEQFF
J: TRBJ2-2; V: TRBV18; length: 13; size: -; D: -; DNA: TGTGCCAGCTCATCCGACAGCACCGGGGAGCTGTTTTTT; CDR3: CASSSDSTGELFF
J: TRBJ1-2; V: TRBV27; length: 16; size: -; D: -; DNA: TGTGCCAGCAGTTTAACCCAGGGAACAAGACTCTATGGCTACACCTTC; CDR3: CASSLTQGTRLYGYTF
J: TRBJ2-2; V: TRBV2; length: 19; size: -; D: -; DNA: TGTGCCAGCACCCATGCGGAGGGGCGATCGTTTAAACACCGGGTTATGGTGTTTTTT; CDR3: CASTHAEGRSFKHRVMVFF
J: TRBJ1-1; V: TRBV7-2; length: 14; size: -; D: -; DNA: TGTGCCAGCAGCTTAACCAGGGGTAGCACTGAAGCTTTCTTT; CDR3: CASSLTRGSTEAFF
J: TRBJ2-1; V: TRBV18; length: 16; size: few; D: TRBD1; DNA: TGTGCCAGCTCACCATCCGGACAGGGGGCGTTGGATGAGCAGTTCTTC; CDR3: CASSPSGQGALDEQFF
J: TRBJ1-1; V: TRBV18; length: 15; size: few; D: -; DNA: TGTGCCAGCTCACCAGGCGGAGGGTCGAACACTGAAGCTTTCTTT; CDR3: CASSPGGGSNTEAFF
J: TRBJ2-3; V: TRBV7-4; length: 17; size: few; D: -; DNA: TGTGCCAGCAGCTTAGGGTGGCTGCTGGCCGTCACAGATACGCAGTATTTT; CDR3: CASSLGWLLAVTDTQYF
J: TRBJ2-7; V: TRBV14; length: 13; size: -; D: -; DNA: TGTGCCAGCAGCCAAGAATTCTTGAGCGAGCAGTACTTC; CDR3: CASSQEFLSEQYF
J: TRBJ1-1; V: TRBV5-1; length: 14; size: -; D: -; DNA: TGCGCCAGCAGATCCACAGGGATAAACACTGAAGCTTTCTTT; CDR3: CASRSTGINTEAFF
J: TRBJ1-5; V: TRBV28; length: 17; size: -; D: TRBD1; DNA: TGTGCCAGCAGTCAGAATACCGGGACAGGCCTTGATCAGCCCCAGCATTTT; CDR3: CASSQNTGTGLDQPQHF
J: TRBJ2-1; V: TRBV9; length: 16; size: -; D: -; DNA: TGTGCCAGCAGCGTAGAGGGGCTATTTCCCTACAATGAGCAGTTCTTC; CDR3: CASSVEGLFPYNEQFF
J: TRBJ2-1; V: TRBV28; length: 14; size: -; D: TRBD2; DNA: TGTGCCAGCAGGGAAGGACTAGCGATCGATGAGCAGTTCTTC; CDR3: CASREGLAIDEQFF
J: TRBJ1-2; V: TRBV7-6; length: 15; size: -; D: -; DNA: TGTGCCAGCAGCTTAGAAGGGGGTGGAAACTATGGCTACACCTTC; CDR3: CASSLEGGGNYGYTF
J: TRBJ1-2; V: TRBV30; length: 12; size: -; D: -; DNA: TGTGCCTGGTCTAGACAGACCGATGGCTACACCTTC; CDR3: CAWSRQTDGYTF
J: TRBJ1-1; V: TRBV10-3; length: 17; size: -; D: -; DNA: TGTGCCATCAGTGAGCCGGAATTAGGGGCCATGAACACTGAAGCTTTCTTT; CDR3: CAISEPELGAMNTEAFF
J: TRBJ2-2; V: TRBV7-8; length: 15; size: once; D: -; DNA: TGTGCCAGCAGCTTACAGTCACGGAACACCGGGGAGCTGTTTTTT; CDR3: CASSLQSRNTGELFF
J: TRBJ2-7; V: TRBV4-1; length: 21; size: -; D: -; DNA: TGCGCCAGCAGCCAAGGATCCGTGATCCCCGGTCCGAGGGGGGGGACCTACGAGCAGTACTTC; CDR3: CASSQGSVIPGPRGGTYEQYF
J: TRBJ2-7; V: TRBV28; length: 14; size: -; D: -; DNA: TGTGCCAGCAGTTTATCGCTCTACCCATACGAGCAGTACTTC; CDR3: CASSLSLYPYEQYF
J: TRBJ2-7; V: TRBV6-5; length: 14; size: -; D: TRBD1; DNA: TGTGCCAGCATAAGGGACAGGGGTTCCTACGAGCAGTACTTC; CDR3: CASIRDRGSYEQYF
J: TRBJ1-1; V: TRBV15; length: 14; size: -; D: -; DNA: TGTGCCACCAGCAAAACAGTACTGAACACTGAAGCTTTCTTT; CDR3: CATSKTVLNTEAFF
J: TRBJ1-2; V: TRBV25-1; length: 12; size: -; D: -; DNA: TGTGCCAGCAGTGAGGGGAGCTATGGCTACACCTTC; CDR3: CASSEGSYGYTF
J: TRBJ2-7; V: TRBV6-2/TRBV6-3; length: 16; size: -; D: -; DNA: TGTGCCAGCAGTCTAACCGGGACTCCCCCAGCCTACGAGCAGTACTTC; CDR3: CASSLTGTPPAYEQYF
J: TRBJ2-5; V: TRBV7-2; length: 14; size: -; D: -; DNA: TGTGCCAGCAGCTTAGATTCAGGGCAAGAGACCCAGTACTTC; CDR3: CASSLDSGQETQYF
J: TRBJ1-4; V: TRBV5-6; length: 14; size: -; D: -; DNA: TGTGCCAGCAGCTATTCACAGGGTCATGAAAAACTGTTTTTT; CDR3: CASSYSQGHEKLFF
J: TRBJ2-3; V: TRBV6-1; length: 15; size: -; D: -; DNA: TGTGCCAGCAGTGAAAGCTCCAGGTTTGGAGATACGCAGTATTTT; CDR3: CASSESSRFGDTQYF
J: TRBJ1-6; V: TRBV20-1; length: 17; size: few; D: -; DNA: TGCAGTGCTAGTCTAAGTGGGGGGGCCGGCTATAATTCACCCCTCCACTTT; CDR3: CSASLSGGAGYNSPLHF
J: TRBJ2-3; V: TRBV12-3/TRBV12-4; length: 12; size: -; D: -; DNA: TGTGCCAGCAGCTTTCGAGGGGGTACGCAGTATTTT; CDR3: CASSFRGGTQYF
J: TRBJ2-7; V: TRBV28; length: 14; size: few; D: TRBD2; DNA: TGTGCCAGCAGTTTTGGGACTAGTAAGTACGAGCAGTACTTC; CDR3: CASSFGTSKYEQYF
J: TRBJ1-2; V: TRBV9; length: 14; size: -; D: -; DNA: TGTGCCAGCAAAACTGACTTCGACGACTATGGCTACACCTTC; CDR3: CASKTDFDDYGYTF
J: TRBJ2-3; V: TRBV7-2; length: 16; size: -; D: -; DNA: TGTGCCAGCAGCTTAGGGTTGCGCAGGAGCACAGATACGCAGTATTTT; CDR3: CASSLGLRRSTDTQYF
J: TRBJ1-2; V: TRBV6-5; length: 13; size: -; D: TRBD1; DNA: TGTGCCAGCGTTGGGGACAGAGGCTATGGCTACACCTTC; CDR3: CASVGDRGYGYTF
J: TRBJ2-5; V: TRBV7-2; length: 13; size: -; D: TRBD1; DNA: TGTGCCAGCAGCCTGGACAGGGCGGAGACCCAGTACTTC; CDR3: CASSLDRAETQYF
J: TRBJ2-3; V: TRBV15; length: 12; size: few; D: -; DNA: TGTGCCACCAGCAGAATTCTAGATACGCAGTATTTT; CDR3: CATSRILDTQYF
J: TRBJ2-7; V: TRBV7-9; length: 15; size: -; D: TRBD1; DNA: TGTGCCAGCAGATCGGGACAGGGGGCGGTCTACGAGCAGTACTTC; CDR3: CASRSGQGAVYEQYF
J: TRBJ1-5; V: TRBV6-2/TRBV6-3; length: 16; size: -; D: -; DNA: TGTGCCAGCAGTTACCCTCAGGGAAATAGCAATCAGCCCCAGCATTTT; CDR3: CASSYPQGNSNQPQHF
J: TRBJ2-2; V: TRBV19; length: 17; size: -; D: -; DNA: TGTGCCAGTAGAGACAGGACTAGTCTCTCGAACACCGGGGAGCTGTTTTTT; CDR3: CASRDRTSLSNTGELFF
J: TRBJ2-1; V: TRBV7-2; length: 17; size: -; D: TRBD2; DNA: TGTGCCAGCAGCTTACGGACTAGCCGTAGCTCCTACAATGAGCAGTTCTTC; CDR3: CASSLRTSRSSYNEQFF
J: TRBJ2-5; V: TRBV9; length: 16; size: few; D: TRBD2; DNA: TGTGCCAGCAGCGTAGCTCCCGGGGGGGCCGATGAGACCCAGTACTTC; CDR3: CASSVAPGGADETQYF
J: TRBJ1-2; V: TRBV28; length: 15; size: -; D: -; DNA: TGTGCCAGCAGTTTCTTGGGGTCGCCGGGGGGTGGCTACACCTTC; CDR3: CASSFLGSPGGGYTF
J: TRBJ1-2; V: TRBV7-9; length: 15; size: -; D: TRBD1; DNA: TGTGCCAGCAGCTTTGGGCAGGGGGTAAACTATGGCTACACCTTC; CDR3: CASSFGQGVNYGYTF
J: TRBJ1-2; V: TRBV28; length: 14; size: -; D: TRBD1; DNA: TGTGCCAGCAGTTACACAGGGGGCATCTATGGCTACACCTTC; CDR3: CASSYTGGIYGYTF
J: TRBJ1-2; V: TRBV20-1; length: 11; size: -; D: -; DNA: TGCAGTGGTCGGGAGGGATATGGCTACACCTTC; CDR3: CSGREGYGYTF
J: TRBJ2-3; V: TRBV2; length: 15; size: -; D: TRBD2; DNA: TGTGCCAGCAGTGTAAGCGGGAGGGCCGGAGGTACGCAGTATTTT; CDR3: CASSVSGRAGGTQYF
J: TRBJ2-2; V: TRBV7-9; length: 19; size: -; D: TRBD2; DNA: TGTGCCAGCAGCTTAGGGCGACTAGCGGGGTTCGGGGACACCGGGGAGCTGTTTTTT; CDR3: CASSLGRLAGFGDTGELFF
J: TRBJ1-2; V: TRBV25-1; length: 12; size: -; D: TRBD1; DNA: TGTGCCAGCACCAGGACAGGATATGGCTACACCTTC; CDR3: CASTRTGYGYTF